The present entry profiles one TCR beta chain with its context. The record originates from a study of T cells in tumors after PD-1 blockade. Study overall: Daily vismodegib 150 mg continued in a subset of anti-PD-1-treated patients.

This CDR3 has 13 amino acids. Trimming cost V 0 bases and J 7 bases, with 7 bases left between them. CDR1 is LGHDT and CDR2 is YNNKEL in the germline V gene (reference sequence). Measured with immunoSEQ multiplex PCR; TCRdb has only the in-frame clones, and not every one. The profile shows around 34,000 clones, 70% to 75% of them singletons. This clonotype was obtained from a human donor with basal cell carcinoma. The chain recombines TRBV3-1 (or the pseudogene TRBV3-2) with TRBJ1-5, with no clear D. Source: PBMCs, taken after anti-PD-1 treatment. CDR3 nucleotide sequence: TGTGCCAGCAGCCAAGATCTGGTCCAGCCCCAGCATTTT. Translation: CASSQDLVQPQHF.